The following is a TCR beta chain sequence with its context. The CDR3 is 16 amino acids. Germline-derived CDR1 and CDR2 are LGHNA and YSLEER. The V end lost 1 base, the J end lost 4 bases, and 13 bases lay between the germline ends. Assay used: immunoSEQ multiplex PCR; TCRdb lists only in-frame clones, some missing. In the table there are a few hundred thousand clones, around nine tenths of which are singletons. The source of the sample is a study of blood T cell repertoires in COVID-19. Each participant's cohort was designated according to participant-reported clinical history. This receptor was taken from a woman younger than 35 who had recovered from COVID-19. The sequencing input was PBMCs or T cells enriched from blood (not recorded which). The rearrangement links TRBV4-3 to TRBJ1-4; tentative D call: TRBD1 (5 bases). CDR3 DNA sequence: TGCGCCAGCAGCCAAGTACACGGGGGGGATAATGAAAAACTGTTTTTT. Its protein is CASSQVHGGDNEKLFF.